The 18 T cell receptor beta chains in this list originate from one sample, sequenced in a study of cytomegalovirus exposure and HLA in healthy donors (dated by TCRdb to the late 2010s). The library was prepared using the immunoSEQ multiplex PCR assay. For the multiplex PCR, a mixture combining 60 forward primers for TCR Vbeta segments and 13 reverse primers for TCR Jbeta segments was used. As stored in TCRdb, this immuneACCESS dataset retains in-frame rearrangements with V and J assigned. A fraction of the clones does not appear; measured against another copy, unresolved V genes explain less than half of the discrepancy, and the remainder lacks a known reason. The sample yields around 120,000 clones; roughly three quarters were counted once. The biggest ten clones account for over 1.5% of the sample. Sequencing was performed on PBMCs. Receptors originate from a woman aged 18 to 35 in good health and CMV-seronegative.

The chain employs TRBV4-1 and TRBJ2-1; 11 nucleotides align to TRBD2. CDR3 length: 16 residues. V gave up 3 bases and J gave up 2 bases; unmatched junction bases: 3. The germline V gene has CDR1 MGHRA and CDR2 YSYEKL. The CDR3 sequence: CASSQGTSGAYNEQFF. CDR3 sequence (DNA): TGCGCCAGCAGCCAGGGGACTAGCGGAGCCTACAATGAGCAGTTCTTC.

In this sample, this clone turned up a few times. The chain carries TRBV7-8 and TRBJ1-2; maybe TRBD1 (5 bases). V shed 1 base and J shed 3 bases, with 9 bases lying between them. CDR1 is SGHVS, CDR2 FQNEAQ, per germline. The CDR3 extends over 14 amino acids. The CDR3: CASSLGARDYGYTF. In DNA, the CDR3 is TGTGCCAGCAGCTTAGGGGCCAGGGACTATGGCTACACCTTC.

The chain couples TRBV28 to TRBJ1-1; 7 bases align to TRBD1. This CDR3 is 17 amino acids long. The germline gives CDR1 MDHEN, CDR2 SYDVKM. V gave up 5 bases and J gave up 0 bases; unmatched junction bases: 12. The CDR3 DNA reads as TGTGCCAGCAGTATAGACAGGGCTCCCATTATGAACACTGAAGCTTTCTTT. It encodes CASSIDRAPIMNTEAFF.

This rearrangement joins TRBV7-6 to TRBJ1-6; weak D call: TRBD1 (6 bases). V lost 4 bases to trimming and J lost 9 bases, with 13 bases between them. Germline CDR1 SGHVS, CDR2 FNYEAQ. The CDR3 is made up of 14 amino acids. The CDR3 DNA sequence: TGTGCCAGCAGCTCCCGGCAGGGGCCTTCACCCCTCCACTTT. It encodes CASSSRQGPSPLHF.

The chain couples TRBV27 to TRBJ1-2; TRBD1 might be the D (5 bases). Trimming left V 6 bases short and J 3 bases short, with 11 bases between. This CDR3 is 13 amino acids long. Germline V gives CDR1 MNHEY, CDR2 SMNVEV (reference sequence). The CDR3, as DNA: TGTGCCAGCAGGCGGGACCCATACTATGGCTACACCTTC. As protein: CASRRDPYYGYTF.

This clone was seen more than once but under ten times. Lacking the conserved final phenylalanine or tryptophan, this CDR3 likely reflects a read error. This chain uses TRBV25-1 with TRBJ1-1; TRBD1 agrees at 7 bases. With V trimmed by 8 bases and J by 4 bases, 13 bases remained unmatched. Germline values: CDR1 MGHDK, CDR2 SYGVNS. This CDR3 has 15 amino acids. The CDR3 loop reads CASRRTGVGGTEAFV. CDR3 coding DNA: TGTGCCAGCCGACGCACAGGGGTTGGGGGCACTGAAGCTTTCGTT.

This rearrangement joins TRBV19 to TRBJ2-1; 9 positions match TRBD2. The CDR3 runs 16 residues. The V gene's germline CDR1 is LNHDA and CDR2 SQIVND (reference sequence). The junction had 17 bases not matched to a gene; V was cut back by 5 bases and J by 12 bases. CDR3 residues: CASSPRIGSGGPGQFF. For the CDR3, the DNA is TGTGCCAGTAGTCCGCGCATAGGGAGCGGGGGGCCGGGGCAGTTCTTC.

The chain uses TRBV5-4 and TRBJ1-1; 8 nucleotides match TRBD1. There are 15 residues in the CDR3. The V and J ends lost 4 bases and 1 base, in that order; junction bases with no gene match: 6. Germline-derived CDR1 and CDR2 are SGHNT and YYREEE (reference sequence). CDR3 sequence: CASSRPGQENTEAFF. Here the CDR3 DNA reads TGTGCCAGCAGCCGACCGGGACAGGAGAACACTGAAGCTTTCTTT.

V and J are TRBV28 and TRBJ1-5; TRBD1 might be the D (6 bases). Per germline, CDR1 MDHEN and CDR2 SYDVKM. CDR3 length: 12 residues. Trimming shortened V by 5 bases and J by 9 bases, and 11 bases separated the two germline ends. This CDR3 is CASSGGRAPQHF. CDR3 sequence (DNA): TGTGCCAGCAGTGGGGGCCGGGCGCCCCAGCATTTT.

The chain links TRBV5-1 to TRBJ1-3, with 7 bases aligning to TRBD1. The CDR3 length is 19 residues. The germline CDR1 and CDR2 sequences are SGHRS and YFSETQ. With 4 bases clipped from V and 0 bases from J, the junction kept 16 bases outside the gene matches. This chain's CDR3 is CASSRATRGTDASGNTIYF. CDR3 coding DNA: TGCGCCAGCAGCCGCGCGACTAGGGGGACAGATGCCTCTGGAAACACCATATATTTT.

The rearrangement joins TRBV5-6 to TRBJ2-1; 7 bases map to TRBD2. V was clipped by 0 bases and J by 7 bases; unmatched bases: 4. CDR1 SGHDT and CDR2 YYEEEE come from the germline V gene. The CDR3 is 14 amino acids. The CDR3 region is CASSLEVGGNEQFF. The CDR3 nucleotides read TGTGCCAGCAGCTTGGAGGTGGGGGGGAATGAGCAGTTCTTC.

V usage is TRBV5-6 and J usage is TRBJ2-5, with 8 bases that match TRBD2. The CDR3 length is 15 residues. Trimming cost V 4 bases and J 5 bases; bases outside gene matches: 10. CDR1 SGHDT and CDR2 YYEEEE come from the germline V gene. CDR3 sequence reads: CASSIGTRRSETQYF. The DNA for the CDR3 is TGTGCCAGCAGCATTGGGACTAGGAGGTCGGAGACCCAGTACTTC.

The rearrangement uses TRBV28 and TRBJ1-2, with 8 bases aligning to TRBD1. Germline CDR1 reads MDHEN; CDR2 reads SYDVKM. This CDR3 has 15 amino acids. The J segment lost 6 bases and the V segment lost 1 base, leaving 7 bases of the junction unmatched. The CDR3 sequence is CASSLYQGAVDGYTF. Here the CDR3 DNA reads TGTGCCAGCAGTTTATACCAGGGGGCAGTGGATGGCTACACCTTC.

The chain couples TRBV19 to TRBJ1-4; 7 bases agree with TRBD1. The CDR3 runs 15 residues. In germline, CDR1 is LNHDA, CDR2 SQIVND (reference sequence). V lost 7 bases, J lost 2 bases, and 7 bases stayed unmatched. CDR3 residues: CASTSTGATNEKLFF. The CDR3 bases are TGTGCCAGTACCTCTACAGGGGCCACTAATGAAAAACTGTTTTTT.

The rearrangement uses TRBV6-5 and TRBJ2-2; perhaps TRBD1 as D (5 bases). Between the trimmed V and J ends, which lost 2 bases and 0 bases, there was a span of 10 bases. The CDR3 contains 16 residues. Germline V CDR1 and CDR2: MNHEY, SVGAGI. The CDR3 reads CASSYQTVANTGELFF. CDR3 nucleotide sequence: TGTGCCAGCAGTTACCAGACAGTGGCGAACACCGGGGAGCTGTTTTTT.

The chain links TRBV2 to TRBJ1-1; D is undetermined. Germline CDR1 reads SNHLY; CDR2 reads FYNNEI. With 8 bases removed from V and 4 bases from J, the gap between germline ends came to 11 bases. The CDR3 consists of 12 residues. CDR3 coding DNA: TGTGCCAGCCAAACAGAAGCCACTGAAGCTTTCTTT. Translated: CASQTEATEAFF.

The gene calls are TRBV6-5 and TRBJ1-1; D is undetermined. The V end was cut by 6 bases, the J end by 0 bases, with 11 bases between. Germline CDR1 is MNHEY and CDR2 is SVGAGI. The CDR3 consists of 14 residues. The CDR3 DNA reads as TGTGCCAGCAGCCCCCGAGTTGTGAACACTGAAGCTTTCTTT. It is translated as CASSPRVVNTEAFF.

V and J are TRBV19 and TRBJ2-2; TRBD1 aligns across 7 bases. Germline-derived CDR1 and CDR2 are LNHDA and SQIVND (reference sequence). The CDR3 spans 16 residues. V shed 4 bases, J shed 5 bases, and the junction held 10 bases outside the gene matches. The CDR3 nucleotides read TGTGCCAGTAGTACCCCCGGACAGGTGTGGACCGGGGAGCTGTTTTTT. Translated, it gives CASSTPGQVWTGELFF.